A single sample is the source of the 27 T cell receptor beta chains below, sequenced in a study of control samples from healthy donors and cancer patients. Repertoires were generated with immunoSEQ multiplex PCR, while TCRdb's copy carries only in-frame clones and drops some. The table lists tens of thousands of clones, 80% to 90% of them singletons. Sample: PBMCs. Receptors were obtained from a woman in her forties or fifties with lung cancer.

The rearrangement links TRBV10-3 to TRBJ1-1, with D possibly matching TRBD1 (5 bases). The CDR3 is made up of 12 amino acids. V lost 6 bases to trimming and J lost 1 base, with 6 bases between them. Germline lookup yields CDR1 ENHRY and CDR2 SYGVKD. The CDR3 nucleotides are TGTGCCATCAGGGACACGAACACTGAAGCTTTCTTT. This gives the protein CAIRDTNTEAFF.

The sample holds one count of this clone. The CDR3 DNA is TGTGCCAGCTCACAAGGACAGGGAGGGACTGAAGCTTTCTTT. Amino acid sequence: CASSQGQGGTEAFF. The rearrangement joins TRBV18 to TRBJ1-1, with 8 bases aligning to TRBD1. Germline assignment: CDR1 KGHSH and CDR2 LQKENI. The CDR3 covers 14 residues. The junction had 6 bases not matched to a gene; V was cut back by 4 bases and J by 5 bases. Combining the CDR3 with reference TRBV18 and TRBJ1-1 gives the whole variable domain NAGVMQNPRHLVRRRGQEARLRCSPMKGHSHVYWYRQLPEEGLKFMVYLQKENIIDESGMPKERFSAEFPKEGPSILRIQQVVRGDSAAYFCASSQGQGGTEAFFGQGTRLTVV.

The chain recombines TRBV10-3 with TRBJ2-3, with D possibly TRBD1 on 6 matching bases. Trimming cost V 7 bases and J 1 base, with 9 bases left between them. The CDR3 loop spans 13 amino acids. The germline V gene has CDR1 ENHRY and CDR2 SYGVKD. This chain's CDR3 is CAINRERTDTQYF. CDR3 coding DNA: TGTGCCATCAACAGGGAGCGCACAGATACGCAGTATTTT.

The rearrangement joins TRBV12-3 or TRBV12-4 to TRBJ2-7, with no clear D. CDR3 length: 11 residues. V lost 3 bases and J 6 bases, leaving 6 bases between the germline ends. The CDR3 region is CASSFAAEQYF. CDR3 in DNA: TGTGCCAGCAGTTTTGCAGCCGAGCAGTACTTC.

The chain links TRBV7-2 to TRBJ1-1; 8 bases agree with TRBD1. With V trimmed by 4 bases and J by 6 bases, 4 bases remained unmatched. CDR1 and CDR2 from the germline V gene are SGHTA and FQGNSA. The CDR3 runs to 13 residues. For the CDR3, the DNA is TGTGCCAGCAGCTCTGACAGGGGCGCTGAAGCTTTCTTT. Protein: CASSSDRGAEAFF.

V usage is TRBV27 and J usage is TRBJ1-2; D is perhaps TRBD1 (5 bases). V was shortened by 5 bases and J by 3 bases, with 10 bases between the two germline ends. The CDR3 has 13 amino acids. Per the germline V gene, CDR1 is MNHEY and CDR2 is SMNVEV (reference sequence). In DNA form, the CDR3 reads TGTGCCAGCAGTGGGGGGGTGGACTATGGCTACACCTTC. This translates into CASSGGVDYGYTF.

A few counts support this clone. The rearrangement uses TRBV9 and TRBJ1-1; possibly TRBD1 for D (5 bases). Trimming took off 0 bases at V and 0 bases at J, with 9 bases between the two ends. The CDR3 runs 15 residues. In germline, CDR1 is SGDLS, CDR2 YYNGEE. CDR3 nucleotide sequence: TGTGCCAGCAGCGTAGTTCCAGGGCTGAACACTGAAGCTTTCTTT. Translating it yields CASSVVPGLNTEAFF.

The chain couples TRBV9 to TRBJ1-2; possible D gene TRBD1, 6 bases. V lost 2 bases and J 5 bases, leaving 7 bases between the germline ends. CDR3 length: 12 residues. Germline-derived CDR1 and CDR2 are SGDLS and YYNGEE. This chain's CDR3 is CASSVTGYGYTF. The CDR3, as DNA: TGTGCCAGCAGCGTGACAGGTTATGGCTACACCTTC.

The J gene is TRBJ1-6, the V gene TRBV11-2; D remains unclear. The CDR3 extends over 16 amino acids. V lost 1 base to trimming and J lost 0 bases, with 7 bases between them. The V gene's germline CDR1 is SGHAT and CDR2 FQNNGV. The chain's CDR3 is CASSLVGSSYNSPLHF. The DNA for the CDR3 is TGTGCCAGCAGCTTAGTGGGGAGCTCCTATAATTCACCCCTCCACTTT.

This clone was observed once. The DNA for the CDR3 is TGTGCCAGCTCGTTTTCCCAGGGAAGGACTGAAGCTTTCTTT. Translation gives CASSFSQGRTEAFF. The chain employs TRBV2 and TRBJ1-1; maybe TRBD1 (5 bases). CDR3 length: 14 residues. Deletions cut 8 bases from V and 5 bases from J, with 18 bases between. Germline CDR1 and CDR2: SNHLY and FYNNEI.

The rearrangement joins TRBV7-2 to TRBJ2-3; 10 nucleotides align to TRBD2. The CDR3 loop spans 15 amino acids. V dropped 5 bases and J dropped 4; count of bases not matched to a gene: 6. Germline loops: CDR1 SGHTA, CDR2 FQGNSA. Written as DNA, the CDR3 is TGTGCCAGCAGCCGTACTAGCGGGGAAGCAGATACGCAGTATTTT. Amino acids: CASSRTSGEADTQYF.

The genes are TRBV5-6 and TRBJ1-4; D may be TRBD1 (5 bases). The germline V gene encodes CDR1 SGHDT and CDR2 YYEEEE. This CDR3 has 12 amino acids. Between the trimmed V and J ends, which lost 2 bases and 11 bases, there was a span of 10 bases. In DNA, the CDR3 is TGTGCCAGCAGCTTTGGGACGGATAAACTGTTTTTT. Translated, it gives CASSFGTDKLFF.

V usage is TRBV5-5 and J usage is TRBJ1-5; tentative D call: TRBD1 (6 bases). V was shortened by 4 bases and J by 0 bases, with 14 bases between the two germline ends. CDR1 SGHKS and CDR2 YYEKEE come from the germline V gene (reference sequence). This CDR3 comprises 16 residues. CDR3 DNA sequence: TGTGCCAGCAGCCCAATACGACAGGTTAGCAATCAGCCCCAGCATTTT. This gives the protein CASSPIRQVSNQPQHF. Combining the CDR3 with reference TRBV5-5 and TRBJ1-5 gives the whole variable domain DAGVTQSPTHLIKTRGQQVTLRCSPISGHKSVSWYQQVLGQGPQFIFQYYEKEERGRGNFPDRFSARQFPNYSSELNVNALLLGDSALYLCASSPIRQVSNQPQHFGDGTRLSIL.

The chain employs TRBV13 and TRBJ1-5; D is unclear. Germline V gene lookup returns CDR1 PRHDT and CDR2 FYEKMQ (reference sequence). This CDR3 is built from 15 residues. Deletions cut 5 bases from V and 0 bases from J, with 11 bases between. The DNA of the CDR3 is TGTGCCAGCAGCCGAAACCCTAATAGCAATCAGCCCCAGCATTTT. It specifies CASSRNPNSNQPQHF.

The chain combines TRBV12-5 with TRBJ1-6; TRBD1 is a possible D gene (6 bases). This CDR3 region has 15 residues. The germline CDR1 and CDR2 sequences are LGHNT and FRNRAP. V was clipped by 3 bases and J by 8 bases, with 14 bases between them. CDR3 DNA sequence: TGTGCTAGTGGTTTCCGGGACACGAGAGATTCACCCCTCCACTTT. Translated, it gives CASGFRDTRDSPLHF.

The gene calls are TRBV27 and TRBJ2-3; 7 positions match TRBD2. Germline V gene lookup returns CDR1 MNHEY and CDR2 SMNVEV (reference sequence). This CDR3 has 15 amino acids. V shed 1 base and J 1 base; nucleotides not matched to a gene: 2. The CDR3 loop is CASSLWGGRTDTQYF. CDR3 DNA: TGTGCCAGCAGTTTATGGGGGGGACGCACAGATACGCAGTATTTT.

CDR3 in amino acids: CASSYPQGYEKLFF. CDR3 DNA sequence: TGTGCCAGCAGTTATCCCCAGGGTTATGAAAAACTGTTTTTT. The rearrangement uses TRBV6-6 and TRBJ1-4; possibly TRBD1 for D (5 bases). The germline V and J ends were trimmed by 3 bases and 6 bases, with 11 bases remaining between them. The CDR3 runs to 14 residues. In germline, CDR1 is MNHNY, CDR2 SVGAGI (reference sequence).

The gene calls are TRBV19 and TRBJ2-3; 10 bases line up with TRBD2. Germline loops: CDR1 LNHDA, CDR2 SQIVND (reference sequence). The length of the CDR3 is 15 residues. The V gene end was trimmed by 3 bases and the J gene end by 3 bases; junction bases not matched to a gene: 3. The CDR3 loop is CASSIRTSGTDTQYF. The CDR3 DNA sequence: TGTGCCAGTAGTATCAGGACTAGCGGAACAGATACGCAGTATTTT.

This chain connects TRBV18 to TRBJ1-1, with D possibly being TRBD1 (5 bases). Trimming took off 4 bases at V and 6 bases at J, with 15 bases between the two ends. Germline values: CDR1 KGHSH, CDR2 LQKENI. The CDR3 is 14 amino acids. This CDR3 is CASSLRAGEAEAFF. The DNA of the CDR3 is TGTGCCAGCTCACTAAGGGCGGGGGAGGCTGAAGCTTTCTTT.

The chain combines TRBV5-6 with TRBJ1-1; maybe TRBD1 (5 bases). The CDR3 runs to 15 residues. V dropped 4 bases and J dropped 4 bases, with 17 bases sitting between them. The germline gives CDR1 SGHDT, CDR2 YYEEEE. The CDR3 is CASSPYDSLFTEAFF. CDR3 nucleotide sequence: TGTGCCAGCAGCCCTTACGACAGCTTATTCACTGAAGCTTTCTTT.

This chain connects TRBV6-1 to TRBJ1-1, with unresolved D. CDR1 is MNHNS, CDR2 SASEGT, per germline. CDR3 size: 16 residues. The V gene lost 2 bases and the J gene lost 1 base, with 14 bases spanning the gap. The CDR3 nucleotides read TGTGCCAGCAGTGAAAAGGGAGGTTGGTCGAACACTGAAGCTTTCTTT. Translating it yields CASSEKGGWSNTEAFF.

CDR3 DNA sequence: TGTGCCAGCAGCTTGCCTACGGCTAGTCCAAATACGCAGTATTTT. It translates to CASSLPTASPNTQYF. This sequence joins TRBV5-4 and TRBJ2-3; D is unclear. From germline, CDR1 is SGHNT and CDR2 YYREEE (reference sequence). V gave up 1 base and J gave up 7 bases, with 16 bases separating them. This CDR3 region has 15 residues.

The V gene is TRBV5-1, the J gene TRBJ1-2, with 8 bases fitting TRBD1. Germline CDR1 is SGHRS and CDR2 is YFSETQ. Trimming at V came to 3 bases and at J to 8 bases, leaving 9 bases not matched to a gene. The CDR3 extends over 14 amino acids. The CDR3 sequence is CASSSGQGNRGYTF. The CDR3 region has the DNA TGCGCCAGCAGCTCCGGACAGGGTAATAGGGGCTACACCTTC.

The chain employs TRBV10-1 and TRBJ1-1, with a possible D match to TRBD1 (5 bases). There are 14 residues in the CDR3. Trimming shortened V by 5 bases and J by 4 bases, and 14 bases separated the two germline ends. The V gene's germline CDR1 is WNHNN and CDR2 SYGVQD (reference sequence). The CDR3, as DNA: TGCGCCAGCAGTCGGGACCTCCGAGGCACTGAAGCTTTCTTT. Amino acids: CASSRDLRGTEAFF.

As DNA, the CDR3 is TGTGCCAGCAGTTTGTTTGGCCAGGGGACAGATACGCAGTATTTT. Amino acid sequence: CASSLFGQGTDTQYF. The V call is TRBV28, the J call TRBJ2-3; tentative D call: TRBD1 (6 bases). Trimming shortened V by 3 bases and J by 3 bases, and 13 bases separated the two germline ends. CDR1 and CDR2 from the germline V gene are MDHEN and SYDVKM. This CDR3 region has 15 residues.

The rearrangement joins TRBV18 to TRBJ1-5; the D is unclear. CDR3 length: 15 amino acids. V was cut by 3 bases and J by 0 bases, with 9 bases left in between. The germline V gene encodes CDR1 KGHSH and CDR2 LQKENI. The CDR3 loop reads CASSPDGYSNQPQHF. The CDR3 bases are TGTGCCAGCTCACCGGACGGGTATAGCAATCAGCCCCAGCATTTT.

The genes are TRBV14 and TRBJ1-1; 8 bases are shared with TRBD1. The germline V gene has CDR1 SGHDN and CDR2 FVKESK. The CDR3 is made up of 14 amino acids. With 6 bases clipped from V and 1 base from J, the junction kept 4 bases outside the gene matches. The chain's CDR3 is CASSRDRGNTEAFF. Here the CDR3 DNA reads TGTGCCAGCAGTCGCGACAGGGGGAACACTGAAGCTTTCTTT.